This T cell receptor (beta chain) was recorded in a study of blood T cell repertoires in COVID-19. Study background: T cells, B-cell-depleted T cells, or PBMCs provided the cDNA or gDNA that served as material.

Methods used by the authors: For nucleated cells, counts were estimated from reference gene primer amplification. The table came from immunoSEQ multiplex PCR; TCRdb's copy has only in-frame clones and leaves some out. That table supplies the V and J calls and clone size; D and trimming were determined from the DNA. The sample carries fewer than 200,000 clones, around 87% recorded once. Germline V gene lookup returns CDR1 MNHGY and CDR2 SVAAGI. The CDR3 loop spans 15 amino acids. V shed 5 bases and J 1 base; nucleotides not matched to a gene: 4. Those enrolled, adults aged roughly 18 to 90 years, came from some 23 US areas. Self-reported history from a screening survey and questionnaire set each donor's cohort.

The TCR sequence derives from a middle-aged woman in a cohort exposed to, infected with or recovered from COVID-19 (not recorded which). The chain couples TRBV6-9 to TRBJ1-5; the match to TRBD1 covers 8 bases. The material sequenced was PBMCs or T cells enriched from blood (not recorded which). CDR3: CASSQQGASNQPQHF. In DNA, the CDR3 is TGTGCCAGCAGTCAGCAGGGGGCCAGCAATCAGCCCCAGCATTTT.